This TCR beta chain was documented in a study of cytomegalovirus exposure and HLA in healthy donors. Unmatched junction bases numbered 20, after V lost 5 bases and J lost 5 bases. The CDR3 covers 19 residues. Germline loops: CDR1 SGHVS, CDR2 FQNEAQ. Study-wide points: 164 TCR beta chains were listed as cytomegalovirus-associated. The majority of TCR sequences were rare, yet some public TCRs appeared in many donors. Reported results showed that the classifier diagnosed cytomegalovirus status with high specificity and sensitivity.

For this clone: The antigen is not known.

The data were produced by immunoSEQ multiplex PCR, yet TCRdb's version contains in-frame clones alone and is incomplete. The data contain approximately 300,000 clones, 86% of them seen just once; the ten biggest clones take up around 0.8%. The sample taken for sequencing was PBMCs. The receptor's source is a woman aged 18 to 35 in good health and CMV-seronegative. The V and J genes are TRBV7-8 and TRBJ2-1, with TRBD2 matching over 8 bases. The CDR3 nucleotides read TGTGCCAGCAGCCTATTATCCCCCGGATTAGCGGGATATAACAATGAGCAGTTCTTC. Its protein product is CASSLLSPGLAGYNNEQFF.